The T cell receptor (beta chain) under discussion was sequenced for a study of T cell changes during pregnancy in multiple sclerosis. This clone was seen a single time. Data came from immunoSEQ multiplex PCR; TCRdb stores just in-frame clones and leaves some out. The data show tens of thousands of clones, with 92% seen just once and approximately 0.79% held by the top ten. V lost 0 bases and J lost 2, with 7 bases in between. This CDR3 comprises 14 residues. In germline, CDR1 is SGHAT, CDR2 FQNNGV. The chain is built from TRBV11-2 and TRBJ1-1, with D hard to call. The clonotype was recovered from a female donor with multiple sclerosis, enrolled in a pregnancy study. The sample consisted of CD4+ T cells from peripheral blood mononuclear cells, taken in the third trimester of pregnancy. In DNA form, the CDR3 reads TGTGCCAGCAGCTTAGAAACACCAAACACTGAAGCTTTCTTT. As protein: CASSLETPNTEAFF.